The next 28 T cell receptor beta chains were all read from a single sample in a study of blood T cell repertoires in COVID-19. Sequenced by immunoSEQ multiplex PCR; TCRdb stores in-frame clones only, minus some. The data hold some 300,000 clones, with roughly 90% observed a single time. The material sequenced was PBMCs or T cells enriched from blood (not recorded which). The source of these receptors is a woman between 25 and 40 years old who had recovered from COVID-19.

The rearrangement links TRBV15 to TRBJ1-1; tentative D call: TRBD1 (5 bases). Deletions cut 5 bases from V and 11 bases from J, with 24 bases between. Looked up from germline, CDR1 is LNHNV and CDR2 is YYDKDF (reference sequence). This CDR3 is 15 amino acids long. DNA of the CDR3: TGTGCCACCAGCCCCATAATGAGAGGGGCGGGGGGGGCTTTCTTT. This translates into CATSPIMRGAGGAFF.

The genes are TRBV5-1 and TRBJ1-1; perhaps TRBD1 as D (5 bases). With 3 bases removed from V and 4 bases from J, the gap between germline ends came to 13 bases. This CDR3 region has 14 residues. From germline, CDR1 is SGHRS and CDR2 YFSETQ. DNA of the CDR3: TGCGCCAGCAGCTGGTGGGGGAGGGGCACTGAAGCTTTCTTT. Amino acids: CASSWWGRGTEAFF.

V is TRBV7-2 and J is TRBJ2-2, with TRBD1 identical over 8 bases. Germline lookup yields CDR1 SGHTA and CDR2 FQGNSA. There are 15 residues in the CDR3. With 4 bases clipped from V and 4 bases from J, the junction kept 5 bases outside the gene matches. CDR3 in amino acids: CASSSGQVGTGELFF. The CDR3 DNA reads TGTGCCAGCAGCTCGGGACAGGTTGGCACCGGGGAGCTGTTTTTT.

The J gene is TRBJ2-1, the V gene TRBV7-6; 7 positions match TRBD1. Germline assignment: CDR1 SGHVS and CDR2 FNYEAQ. The V gene end was trimmed by 3 bases and the J gene end by 0 bases; junction bases not matched to a gene: 5. This CDR3 spans 16 amino acids. This CDR3 is CASSFYRGSSYNEQFF. In DNA, the CDR3 is TGTGCCAGCAGCTTCTACAGGGGAAGCTCCTACAATGAGCAGTTCTTC.

The chain combines TRBV28 with TRBJ2-3, with D maybe TRBD2 (7 bases). Trimming pared 7 bases from V and 5 bases from J, leaving 19 bases between. The CDR3 sequence is 15 residues long. Germline-derived CDR1 and CDR2 are MDHEN and SYDVKM. The CDR3 reads CASILGGAGRDTQYF. The CDR3 bases are TGTGCCAGCATCCTGGGGGGGGCCGGGAGAGATACGCAGTATTTT. Complete variable domain (other parts from reference TRBV28 and TRBJ2-3): DVKVTQSSRYLVKRTGEKVFLECVQDMDHENMFWYRQDPGLGLRLIYFSYDVKMKEKGDIPEGYSVSREKKERFSLILESASTNQTSMYLCASILGGAGRDTQYFGPGTRLTVL.

This chain links TRBV7-6 with TRBJ2-7; a possible D gene is TRBD2 (6 bases). Trimming removed 5 bases at V and 3 bases at J, with 23 bases between. There are 17 residues in the CDR3. CDR1 SGHVS and CDR2 FNYEAQ come from the germline V gene. The CDR3 DNA reads as TGTGCCAGCAGCCACATACCCGTCAGCGGGCACCTCTACGAGCAGTACTTC. Its protein is CASSHIPVSGHLYEQYF.

The CDR3 DNA reads as TGTGCCTGGAGGAGGGGGAATTCACCCCTCCACTTT. Its protein product is CAWRRGNSPLHF. J is TRBJ1-6 and V is TRBV30, with a weak D call TRBD1 (6 bases). The germline CDR1 and CDR2 sequences are GTSNPN and SVGIG (reference sequence). The CDR3 loop spans 12 amino acids. Trimming took 3 bases from V and 7 from J, leaving 7 bases between them.

This clone was seen more than once but under ten times. Here the CDR3 DNA reads TGTGCCAGCAGTGAAGTGGGACAGACAGTACGAGAGACCCAGTACTTC. This gives the protein CASSEVGQTVRETQYF. The rearrangement links TRBV2 to TRBJ2-5, with 7 bases that match TRBD1. CDR3 length: 16 residues. The V gene's germline CDR1 is SNHLY and CDR2 FYNNEI. V lost 1 base to trimming and J lost 4 bases; unmatched junction nucleotides: 9.

The chain links TRBV28 to TRBJ2-3, with 11 bases identical to TRBD2. Germline V CDR1 and CDR2: MDHEN, SYDVKM. V was clipped by 5 bases and J by 6 bases; unmatched bases: 19. The CDR3 has 19 amino acids. This chain's CDR3 is CASSPRSLVSGRAEDTQYF. The CDR3, as DNA: TGTGCCAGCAGTCCGAGGAGTCTGGTTAGCGGGAGGGCGGAGGATACGCAGTATTTT.

The gene calls are TRBV29-1 and TRBJ1-1, with D maybe TRBD1 (5 bases). The CDR3 extends over 14 amino acids. Trimming stripped 6 bases from V and 5 bases from J, with 19 bases between. Germline V gene sequence: CDR1 SQVTM, CDR2 ANQGSEA. As DNA, the CDR3 is TGCAGCGTGAGATCAGGGCAAGGTCAGACTGAAGCTTTCTTT. Its translation: CSVRSGQGQTEAFF.

J is TRBJ2-7 and V is TRBV4-2, with 9 bases aligning to TRBD1. This CDR3 comprises 18 residues. The V gene end was trimmed by 5 bases and the J gene end by 0 bases; junction bases not matched to a gene: 14. CDR1 is LGHNA, CDR2 YNFKEQ, per germline. DNA for the CDR3: TGTGCCAGCAGCTTATCAAGGACAGGGGCGACCCTCTCCTACGAGCAGTACTTC. Encoded protein: CASSLSRTGATLSYEQYF.

J is TRBJ1-4 and V is TRBV7-9; 7 bases match TRBD1. In germline, CDR1 is SEHNR, CDR2 FQNEAQ (reference sequence). This CDR3 spans 14 amino acids. The V and J ends lost 5 bases and 3 bases, in that order; junction bases with no gene match: 3. The CDR3 loop is CASSTGTANEKLFF. The CDR3 nucleotides read TGTGCCAGCAGCACCGGGACAGCTAATGAAAAACTGTTTTTT.

V is TRBV9 and J is TRBJ1-3; D is unresolved. V shed 3 bases and J shed 1 base, with 11 bases lying between them. Germline CDR1 SGDLS, CDR2 YYNGEE. The CDR3 consists of 15 residues. The CDR3 region is CASSESPASGNTIYF. CDR3 in DNA: TGTGCCAGCAGCGAATCGCCTGCGTCTGGAAACACCATATATTTT.

The chain is built from TRBV5-5 and TRBJ2-7; TRBD1 matches at 7 bases. Germline CDR1 reads SGHKS; CDR2 reads YYEKEE (reference sequence). Trimming took 0 bases from V and 2 from J; bases not matched to a gene: 11. CDR3 length: 17 residues. CDR3 DNA sequence: TGTGCCAGCAGCTTGGTGGGACAGCCATCTAAAACCTACGAGCAGTACTTC. This codes for CASSLVGQPSKTYEQYF.

The rearrangement links TRBV10-1 to TRBJ2-1, with 12 bases aligning to TRBD2. Losses at the gene ends were 2 bases for V and 2 bases for J; bases not matched to a gene: 13. CDR1 WNHNN and CDR2 SYGVQD come from the germline V gene (reference sequence). The CDR3 length is 20 residues. CDR3 loop: CASSEDYASGRAATYNEQFF. The CDR3 DNA follows: TGCGCCAGCAGTGAGGACTACGCTAGCGGGAGGGCCGCGACCTACAATGAGCAGTTCTTC.

The chain is built from TRBV5-4 and TRBJ2-1, with TRBD1 as a possible D gene (6 bases). V lost 0 bases, J lost 7 bases, and 8 bases lay in between. The CDR3 contains 13 residues. Looked up from germline, CDR1 is SGHNT and CDR2 is YYREEE (reference sequence). The CDR3 sequence is CASSLVGANEQFF. For the CDR3, the DNA is TGTGCCAGCAGCTTGGTGGGGGCGAATGAGCAGTTCTTC.

The chain carries TRBV25-1 and TRBJ1-2; weak D call: TRBD1 (6 bases). The CDR3 totals 14 residues. The V gene's germline CDR1 is MGHDK and CDR2 SYGVNS. The V and J ends lost 1 base and 6 bases respectively, with 12 bases between them. CDR3 region: CASSELQGYDGYTF. DNA of the CDR3: TGTGCCAGCAGTGAATTACAGGGTTACGATGGCTACACCTTC.

This clone was seen once. The chain has TRBV19 and TRBJ2-7; 7 positions agree with TRBD2. V dropped 7 bases and J dropped 2; count of bases not matched to a gene: 11. This CDR3 contains 15 residues. The germline gives CDR1 LNHDA, CDR2 SQIVND (reference sequence). The CDR3 reads CASNIRRGGTYEQYF. As DNA, the CDR3 is TGTGCCAGTAATATCCGGAGGGGAGGGACCTACGAGCAGTACTTC.

The chain joins TRBV4-1 to TRBJ1-5; TRBD1 matches at 9 bases. Germline CDR1 and CDR2: MGHRA and YSYEKL. The trim removed 5 bases at V and 9 bases at J, leaving 11 bases unmatched. This CDR3 is built from 15 residues. In nucleotides, the CDR3 is TGCGCCAGCAGCTTTCGAAACAGGGGGCATGGGCCCCAGCATTTT. Translation gives CASSFRNRGHGPQHF.

The V and J genes are TRBV11-1 and TRBJ2-3; possible D gene TRBD2, 5 bases. The CDR3 consists of 15 residues. V was pared by 5 bases and J by 4 bases, with 16 bases between. Germline assignment: CDR1 SGHAT and CDR2 FQDESV (reference sequence). The CDR3 region is CASSPRVRTADTQYF. The CDR3 DNA is TGTGCCAGCAGCCCCCGAGTGCGGACTGCAGATACGCAGTATTTT.

A single count supports this clone. The rearrangement joins TRBV27 to TRBJ1-2; D is uncertain. Per germline, CDR1 MNHEY and CDR2 SMNVEV (reference sequence). V lost 4 bases, J lost 4 bases, and 13 bases lay in between. The CDR3 is 14 residues long. The DNA of the CDR3 is TGTGCCAGCAGTTACGCCGGAGCTCCCTATGGCTACACCTTC. It yields the protein CASSYAGAPYGYTF.

V is TRBV2 and J is TRBJ1-5; the D gene is possibly TRBD1 (6 bases). In germline, CDR1 is SNHLY, CDR2 FYNNEI. Trimming stripped 0 bases from V and 3 bases from J, with 9 bases between. The CDR3 covers 15 residues. The CDR3 DNA reads TGTGCCAGCAGTGAAGCCAACAGGGACAATCAGCCCCAGCATTTT. Protein sequence: CASSEANRDNQPQHF.

The chain combines TRBV4-1 with TRBJ1-6, with 7 bases aligning to TRBD1. This CDR3 is built from 16 residues. Trimming took 0 bases from V and 7 from J; bases not matched to a gene: 6. CDR1 and CDR2 (germline): MGHRA, YSYEKL. CDR3 sequence: CASSQDLRGPNSPLHF. Here the CDR3 DNA reads TGCGCCAGCAGCCAAGATCTAAGGGGGCCGAATTCACCCCTCCACTTT.

The V and J genes are TRBV18 and TRBJ2-5; D possibly corresponds to TRBD2 (7 bases). Germline lookup yields CDR1 KGHSH and CDR2 LQKENI. V gave up 6 bases and J gave up 3 bases, with 14 bases separating them. This CDR3 has 14 residues. The CDR3 DNA follows: TGTGCCAGCTCCGGGGGGCTAGCGGAAGAGACCCAGTACTTC. Translated: CASSGGLAEETQYF.

J is TRBJ2-7 and V is TRBV9; 7 bases are a match to TRBD1. The germline CDR1 and CDR2 sequences are SGDLS and YYNGEE. The V and J ends lost 4 bases and 2 bases, in that order; junction bases with no gene match: 9. CDR3 size: 15 residues. The CDR3 coding sequence is TGTGCCAGCAGCTCCGATACAGGGGAAGCCTACGAGCAGTACTTC. Protein sequence: CASSSDTGEAYEQYF.

In the case of this clone: One end of the junction varies from germline; a read error may be responsible. This chain connects TRBV6-1 to TRBJ1-1; 9 bases are a match to TRBD1. The CDR3 runs to 16 residues. CDR1 and CDR2 from the germline V gene are MNHNS and SASEGT. CDR3 nucleotides: TGTGCCAGCTGTGATGGGACAGGGTGGGCTTACACTGAAGCTTTCTTT. Translated, it gives CASCDGTGWAYTEAFF.

The genes are TRBV29-1 and TRBJ2-3; 7 nucleotides match TRBD2. V lost 3 bases and J lost 6; bases outside the gene matches: 6. The CDR3 runs 13 residues. Germline-derived CDR1 and CDR2 are SQVTM and ANQGSEA. The CDR3 sequence is CSVESGDGDTQYF. The CDR3 nucleotides read TGCAGCGTTGAGAGCGGGGACGGGGATACGCAGTATTTT.

The table lists this clone with a count of one. The CDR3 sequence: CSARLVIEQFF. The CDR3 DNA reads as TGCAGTGCTAGACTAGTCATTGAGCAGTTCTTC. The chain has TRBV20-1 and TRBJ2-1; the D is unclear. The V gene lost 2 bases and the J gene lost 9 bases, with 8 bases spanning the gap. CDR1 and CDR2 (germline): DFQATT, SNEGSKA (reference sequence). The CDR3 runs 11 residues.